This T cell receptor beta chain comes out of a study of cytotoxic CD8 clonotypes in ibrutinib-treated CLL. Profiled with immunoSEQ multiplex PCR; TCRdb holds only in-frame clones, not every one. The profile covers about 28,000 clones, with roughly 57% appearing a single time and less than 6% taken by the ten largest. Per the germline V gene, CDR1 is KGHSH and CDR2 is LQKENI. V trimming: 2 bases; J trimming: 7 bases; junction bases outside the gene matches: 21. CDR3 length equals 20 residues. The sample here was PBMCs, taken before ibrutinib treatment. V is TRBV18 and J is TRBJ2-1, with 9 bases matching TRBD1. This TCR was sampled from a human donor with chronic lymphocytic leukemia. The CDR3 bases are TGTGCCAGCTCACCATGGTCGGGACAGGGTGCCAATCGGGGGCCTAATGAGCAGTTCTTC. It yields the protein CASSPWSGQGANRGPNEQFF.